This T cell receptor (beta chain) was found in a study of spatial heterogeneity in lung cancer. Study in general: Raw reads showed each unique TCR and UMI combination turning up more than ten times on average.

Indicated time point: sample taken at primary tumor resection. Without sorting, whole RNA was sequenced from tumor, nontumor lung or frozen PBMC. The donor population consisted of just over 70 patients with untreated, early-stage non-small cell lung cancer. The germline gives CDR1 SGHTA, CDR2 FQGNSA. This CDR3 comprises 16 residues. With 4 bases clipped from V and 2 bases from J, the junction kept 6 bases outside the gene matches. TCRdb reprocessed the 5' RACE reads via MiXCR and lists one record per CDR3 protein. The profile shows approximately 44,000 distinct CDR3 sequences, roughly 13% of them singletons.

The chain combines TRBV7-2 with TRBJ2-3; 10 bases agree with TRBD2. The sequence was collected from a male donor with early-stage non-small cell lung cancer. This specimen was PBMCs, taken at surgery. The CDR3 is CASSSVSGRITDTQYF. DNA of the CDR3: TGTGCCAGCAGCTCCGTTAGCGGGAGGATCACAGATACGCAGTATTTT.